This T cell receptor beta chain was documented in a study of cytomegalovirus exposure and HLA in healthy donors. Notes on the study in general: The authors enumerated some 170 TCR beta chains as linked to cytomegalovirus.

The CDR3 consists of 16 residues. Germline V gene lookup returns CDR1 MDHEN and CDR2 SYDVKM. V lost 6 bases and J 11 bases, leaving 23 bases between the germline ends. Using immunoSEQ multiplex PCR, the repertoire was profiled, and TCRdb retains in-frame clones only, with some absent. The sample holds 250,000 or so clones; nearly 90% are singletons and the top ten take 0.35% to 0.45%. Separate from the approximately 670-subject first cohort was the roughly 120-subject validation cohort, to which the donors belonged. Comments on this clone: The antigen remains unidentified.

The specimen was PBMCs. The V and J genes are TRBV28 and TRBJ1-6, with TRBD1 as a possible D gene (5 bases). The receptor was isolated from a woman in her late teens or twenties in good health and CMV-seronegative. The CDR3 coding sequence is TGTGCCAGCAGCCGCCGACTGGGGGGGTGGGGGACACCCCTCCACTTT. Its protein product is CASSRRLGGWGTPLHF.